This record looks at one TCR beta chain sequence and its context. The V segment lost 4 bases and the J segment 7 bases; nucleotides outside the gene matches: 11. Per the germline V gene, CDR1 is SGHRS and CDR2 is YFSETQ. The length of the CDR3 is 17 residues. The data belong to a study of OX40 agonist ivuxolimab in advanced cancers. The assay was immunoSEQ multiplex PCR, and TCRdb's table has in-frame clones only and misses some. This repertoire shows some 57,000 clones, over 80% found once; its top ten account for 5% to 5.5%. Sequences were derived from CD4+ or CD8+ T cells sorted from blood, sampled in a trial of the OX40 agonist ivuxolimab. The chain employs TRBV5-1 and TRBJ2-2, with 12 bases lining up with TRBD2. The source is an adult with an advanced solid tumor such as melanoma, head and neck, liver or kidney cancer. The CDR3 region is CASSVGLAGREDGELFF. CDR3 coding DNA: TGCGCCAGCAGCGTTGGACTAGCGGGAAGAGAGGACGGGGAGCTGTTTTTT.